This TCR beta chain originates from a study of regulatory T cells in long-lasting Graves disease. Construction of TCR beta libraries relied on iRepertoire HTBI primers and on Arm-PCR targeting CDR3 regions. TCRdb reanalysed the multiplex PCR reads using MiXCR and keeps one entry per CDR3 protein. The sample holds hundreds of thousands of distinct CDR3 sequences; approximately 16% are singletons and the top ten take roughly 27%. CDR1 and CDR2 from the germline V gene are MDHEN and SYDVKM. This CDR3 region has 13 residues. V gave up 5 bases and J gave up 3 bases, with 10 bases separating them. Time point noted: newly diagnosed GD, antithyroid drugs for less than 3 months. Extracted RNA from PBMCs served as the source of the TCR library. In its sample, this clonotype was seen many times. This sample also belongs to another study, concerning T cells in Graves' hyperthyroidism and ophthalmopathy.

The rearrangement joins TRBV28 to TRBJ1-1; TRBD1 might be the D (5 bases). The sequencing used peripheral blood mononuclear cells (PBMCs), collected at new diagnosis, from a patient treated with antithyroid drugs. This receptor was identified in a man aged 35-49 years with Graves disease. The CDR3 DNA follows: TGTGCCAGCAGTCCCCAAGGGGACACTGAAGCTTTCTTT. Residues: CASSPQGDTEAFF.